The entry below describes one TCR beta chain. The source of the sample is a study of technical replicates of blood from a few donors. The repertoire was sequenced with immunoSEQ multiplex PCR; TCRdb's copy has only in-frame clones and lacks some. The data contain over 55,000 clones, around 91% of them singletons. The V and J ends lost 0 bases and 9 bases, in that order; junction bases with no gene match: 5. Germline-derived CDR1 and CDR2 are LGHNA and YNFKEQ. This CDR3 has 15 residues. The chain couples TRBV4-2 to TRBJ1-6; 7 bases are a match to TRBD1. Sample: PBMCs. The receptor comes from a human donor in good health. Some clones in this sample may be carry-over from other donors' samples. The CDR3, as DNA: TGTGCCAGCAGCCAAGAGGGACAGCTATTTTCACCCCTCCACTTT. It translates to CASSQEGQLFSPLHF.